The 9 T cell receptor beta chains listed next were all sequenced from one sample in a study of cytomegalovirus exposure and HLA in healthy donors. 60 Vbeta and 13 Jbeta primers were used in PCR. The table came from immunoSEQ multiplex PCR; TCRdb's copy has only in-frame clones and leaves some out. Among around 120,000 clones listed, around 80% were seen once. What was sequenced was PBMCs. These receptors were obtained from a woman in her forties in good health and CMV-seronegative.

The chain is built from TRBV5-4 and TRBJ1-1, with D maybe TRBD1 (5 bases). The CDR3 spans 15 residues. V was pared by 0 bases and J by 7 bases, with 16 bases between. CDR1 and CDR2 (germline): SGHNT, YYREEE (reference sequence). CDR3 sequence (DNA): TGTGCCAGCAGCTTGGGCGGCAGGGAGGAGGGTGAAGCTTTCTTT. It yields the protein CASSLGGREEGEAFF.

The J gene is TRBJ2-5, the V gene TRBV7-7, with D unclear. V lost 2 bases and J 5 bases, leaving 12 bases between the germline ends. Per germline, CDR1 SSHAT and CDR2 FNYEAQ (reference sequence). The CDR3 sequence is 14 residues long. The CDR3, as DNA: TGTGCCAGCAGCTTACAAGGAGTCCCGGAGACCCAGTACTTC. Its protein product is CASSLQGVPETQYF. The entire variable domain, with the rest obtained from reference TRBV7-7 and TRBJ2-5, is as follows: GAGVSQSPRYKVTKRGQDVTLRCDPISSHATLYWYQQALGQGPEFLTYFNYEAQPDKSGLPSDRFSAERPEGSISTLTIQRTEQRDSAMYRCASSLQGVPETQYFGPGTRLLVL.

This clone showed up just once. The J gene is TRBJ2-5, the V gene TRBV5-8; the D gene is possibly TRBD1 (5 bases). With the DNA end fitting TRBJ2-7 better, the J assignment may be wrong. Germline V CDR1 and CDR2: SGHTS, YDEGEE. The CDR3 is 15 amino acids. For the CDR3, the DNA is TGTGCCAGCAGCTTGGGGGGCAGTCTCTCCTACGAGCAGTACTTC. Residues: CASSLGGSLSYEQYF.

This clone was detected a few times. V and J are TRBV27 and TRBJ1-4; D perhaps matches TRBD1 (5 bases). Per the germline V gene, CDR1 is MNHEY and CDR2 is SMNVEV (reference sequence). The CDR3 is 19 amino acids. V lost 6 bases and J lost 0, with 23 bases in between. The CDR3: CASSSMRGGVIATNEKLFF. The CDR3 DNA sequence: TGTGCCAGCAGCAGCATGCGGGGAGGGGTTATTGCAACTAATGAAAAACTGTTTTTT.

This clone was counted only a few times. This chain links TRBV4-3 with TRBJ2-5, with 10 bases fitting TRBD2. This CDR3 is built from 14 residues. The ends lost 3 bases at V and 14 bases at J; junction bases unmatched: 12. Germline lookup yields CDR1 LGHNA and CDR2 YSLEER. The CDR3 DNA is TGCGCCAGCAGCCAGGGAATTACTAGCGGGAAGCTTTACTTC. Its translation is CASSQGITSGKLYF.

V usage is TRBV10-3 and J usage is TRBJ2-5; 15 bases match TRBD2. V lost 5 bases and J lost 5; bases outside the gene matches: 3. Germline V gene data show CDR1 as ENHRY and CDR2 as SYGVKD. The length of the CDR3 is 15 residues. The chain's CDR3 is CAISRTSGGAETQYF. The CDR3 nucleotides are TGTGCCATCAGTAGGACTAGCGGGGGGGCCGAGACCCAGTACTTC.

The chain joins TRBV7-8 to TRBJ2-7, with D tentatively TRBD1 (5 bases). CDR1 and CDR2 (germline): SGHVS, FQNEAQ. The V end lost 2 bases, the J end lost 5 bases, and 13 bases lay between the germline ends. CDR3 size: 14 residues. In DNA form, the CDR3 reads TGTGCCAGCAGCTTAACCGCAGGGCCCGACGAGCAGTACTTC. Its protein product is CASSLTAGPDEQYF.

This clone was found once. The chain combines TRBV9 with TRBJ2-7; D remains ambiguous. V lost 0 bases, J lost 3 bases, and 16 bases lay in between. Germline V lookup: CDR1 SGDLS, CDR2 YYNGEE. The CDR3 contains 16 residues. The CDR3 loop is CASSVGEAALLYEQYF. DNA for the CDR3: TGTGCCAGCAGCGTAGGAGAGGCGGCCCTCCTCTACGAGCAGTACTTC.

The rearrangement uses TRBV4-1 and TRBJ1-2; D gene unclear. Germline V CDR1 and CDR2: MGHRA, YSYEKL. V lost 0 bases and J 0 bases, leaving 5 bases between the germline ends. CDR3 length: 14 residues. This CDR3 is CASSQDPANYGYTF. The CDR3 DNA sequence: TGCGCCAGCAGCCAAGATCCAGCTAACTATGGCTACACCTTC.